This TCR beta chain was sequenced for a study of blood T cell repertoires in COVID-19. TCRdb's copy holds only in-frame clones and misses some; the assay was immunoSEQ multiplex PCR. The data contain 30,000 or so clones, roughly 90% of them singletons. V was cut by 6 bases and J by 3 bases, with 6 bases left in between. This CDR3 spans 11 amino acids. This clone appeared once. The TCR sequence derives from a human donor in a cohort sampled during active COVID-19. The genes are TRBV12-3 or TRBV12-4 and TRBJ2-7; D ambiguous. The sequencing sample was made of peripheral blood. CDR3 sequence reads: CASSPIYEQYF. The CDR3 nucleotides are TGTGCCAGCAGCCCTATCTACGAGCAGTACTTC.